Detailed here is one T cell receptor beta chain. The antigen is undetermined. The sample belongs to a study of OX40 agonist ivuxolimab in advanced cancers. Points from the study as a whole: There were also nonresponders showing low normalized T-cell clonal expansion. The authors did not determine the antigen specificity of the expanded peripheral T cells. In CD8+ T cells, expanded clones were on average more numerous than in CD4+. With doses of 0.1 to 3.0 mg/kg, CD4+ and CD8+ blood T cells had undergone clonal expansion by week 6.

Produced via immunoSEQ multiplex PCR; TCRdb's table is partial and in-frame only. The sample has 37,000 or so clones; over 80% are singletons. This sequence originates from an adult with an advanced solid tumor such as melanoma, head and neck, liver or kidney cancer. The material sequenced was CD4+ or CD8+ T cells sorted from blood, taken in a trial of the OX40 agonist ivuxolimab.

CDR3: CASSGGGGLQETQYF. CDR3 sequence (DNA): TGTGCCAGCAGTGGGGGAGGGGGACTTCAAGAGACCCAGTACTTC. The chain links TRBV2 to TRBJ2-5, with D possibly matching TRBD2 (7 bases). This CDR3 comprises 15 residues. The V and J ends lost 4 bases and 2 bases respectively, with 14 bases between them. Germline assignment: CDR1 SNHLY and CDR2 FYNNEI.